Below, 25 T cell receptor beta chains from the same sample are listed, as sequenced in a study of blood T cell repertoires in COVID-19 (dated by TCRdb to 2020 to 2022). The library was made by the immunoSEQ multiplex PCR assay. What TCRdb holds here is the immuneACCESS table cut down to in-frame rearrangements. Part of the clones is not present; checked against another copy, under half of the missing clones reflect an unresolved V gene, and the others are unexplained. This sample gives about 200,000 clones in total; about 86% of them show up just once. The ten largest account for roughly 8% of the sample. The material sequenced was peripheral blood. These receptors originate from a woman aged 50 to 60 with acute or convalescent COVID-19.

This clone was detected only once. The rearrangement links TRBV7-2 to TRBJ2-1, with D possibly being TRBD1 (6 bases). Germline assignment: CDR1 SGHTA and CDR2 FQGNSA. V lost 3 bases to trimming and J lost 5 bases, with 17 bases between them. The CDR3 contains 16 residues. Written as DNA, the CDR3 is TGTGCCAGCAGCTTCCGGACAGCCGCTCGTAACAATGAGCAGTTCTTC. Protein sequence: CASSFRTAARNNEQFF. Based on the CDR3 plus reference TRBV7-2 and TRBJ2-1, the full variable domain is GAGVSQSPSNKVTEKGKDVELRCDPISGHTALYWYRQSLGQGLEFLIYFQGNSAPDKSGLPSDRFSAERTGGSVSTLTIQRTQQEDSAVYLCASSFRTAARNNEQFFGPGTRLTVL.

This sequence joins TRBV19 and TRBJ2-7; D unresolved. Between the trimmed V and J ends, which lost 2 bases and 0 bases, there was a span of 11 bases. The CDR3 loop spans 15 amino acids. CDR1 is LNHDA, CDR2 SQIVND, per germline (reference sequence). CDR3 DNA sequence: TGTGCCAGTAGTATACGTAACGGAGCCTCCTACGAGCAGTACTTC. The encoded protein is CASSIRNGASYEQYF.

The V call is TRBV19, the J call TRBJ1-2, with 8 nucleotides matching TRBD1. This CDR3 is built from 15 residues. Germline CDR1 is LNHDA and CDR2 is SQIVND (reference sequence). Trimming removed 4 bases from V and 5 bases from J; junction bases left unmatched: 9. The CDR3 coding sequence is TGTGCCAGTAGTACCGGACAGGGATTATTTTATGGCTACACCTTC. This gives the protein CASSTGQGLFYGYTF. The full variable domain, rest sourced from reference TRBV19 and TRBJ1-2, is DGGITQSPKYLFRKEGQNVTLSCEQNLNHDAMYWYRQDPGQGLRLIYYSQIVNDFQKGDIAEGYSVSREKKESFPLTVTSAQKNPTAFYLCASSTGQGLFYGYTFGSGTRLTVV.

In this sample, this clone turned up a few times. The genes are TRBV13 and TRBJ2-7; perhaps TRBD1 as D (5 bases). V shed 4 bases and J shed 6 bases, with 16 bases lying between them. Looked up from germline, CDR1 is PRHDT and CDR2 is FYEKMQ (reference sequence). This CDR3 spans 14 amino acids. The CDR3 sequence is CASSSGPREAEQYF. The CDR3 nucleotides read TGTGCCAGCAGCTCGGGCCCCAGGGAAGCCGAGCAGTACTTC.

The chain couples TRBV30 to TRBJ2-3, with TRBD2 identical over 10 bases. Germline V gene sequence: CDR1 GTSNPN, CDR2 SVGIG (reference sequence). With V trimmed by 7 bases and J by 11 bases, 12 bases remained unmatched. The length of the CDR3 is 13 residues. The CDR3 sequence: CASSPAGGSRQYF. The CDR3 DNA sequence: TGTGCCTCTTCCCCAGCGGGAGGGTCGAGGCAGTATTTT.

The V gene is TRBV29-1, the J gene TRBJ1-2, with 7 nucleotides matching TRBD1. The length of the CDR3 is 14 residues. The germline gives CDR1 SQVTM, CDR2 ANQGSEA. J lost 0 bases, V lost 3 bases, and 4 bases had no gene match. Here the CDR3 reads CSVDDGQANYGYTF. DNA for the CDR3: TGCAGCGTTGACGATGGACAGGCTAACTATGGCTACACCTTC.

The rearrangement joins TRBV6-5 to TRBJ2-5, with D perhaps matching TRBD1 (7 bases). Germline V gene sequence: CDR1 MNHEY, CDR2 SVGAGI. The V and J ends lost 4 bases and 5 bases respectively, with 11 bases between them. This CDR3 is built from 13 residues. The DNA for the CDR3 is TGTGCCAGCAGTTCGACAGGGAGGGAGACCCAGTACTTC. As protein: CASSSTGRETQYF.

This rearrangement joins TRBV29-1 to TRBJ2-5; 12 bases fit TRBD2. The CDR3 covers 15 residues. The trim removed 6 bases at V and 0 bases at J, leaving 5 bases unmatched. Germline V gene lookup returns CDR1 SQVTM and CDR2 ANQGSEA. The CDR3 here is CSVSGTSGYQETQYF. CDR3 in DNA: TGCAGCGTCTCCGGGACTAGCGGGTACCAAGAGACCCAGTACTTC. Full variable domain (missing parts from reference TRBV29-1 and TRBJ2-5): SAVISQKPSRDICQRGTSLTIQCQVDSQVTMMFWYRQQPGQSLTLIATANQGSEATYESGFVIDKFPISRPNLTFSTLTVSNMSPEDSSIYLCSVSGTSGYQETQYFGPGTRLLVL.

This clone is a singleton in its sample. V and J are TRBV11-2 and TRBJ2-1, with TRBD2 matching 10 bases. The CDR3 loop spans 18 amino acids. Germline V lookup: CDR1 SGHAT, CDR2 FQNNGV. V gave up 3 bases and J gave up 1 base; unmatched junction bases: 9. DNA of the CDR3: TGTGCCAGCAGCTTGCTAGCGGGAGCGCCGGGATCCTACAATGAGCAGTTCTTC. Its translation is CASSLLAGAPGSYNEQFF.

A few counts support this clone. The genes are TRBV29-1 and TRBJ1-1, with a tentative D call TRBD1 (5 bases). Trimming removed 7 bases from V and 0 bases from J, with 12 bases in between. The CDR3 contains 13 residues. Per germline, CDR1 SQVTM and CDR2 ANQGSEA. CDR3 loop: CSGEAGMNTEAFF. CDR3 sequence (DNA): TGCAGCGGGGAGGCAGGGATGAACACTGAAGCTTTCTTT. Filled out from reference TRBV29-1 and TRBJ1-1, the complete variable domain reads SAVISQKPSRDICQRGTSLTIQCQVDSQVTMMFWYRQQPGQSLTLIATANQGSEATYESGFVIDKFPISRPNLTFSTLTVSNMSPEDSSIYLCSGEAGMNTEAFFGQGTRLTVV.

The chain couples TRBV5-1 to TRBJ1-2; tentatively, D is TRBD1 (6 bases). The CDR3 length is 14 residues. V was shortened by 3 bases and J by 6 bases, with 15 bases between the two germline ends. Germline loops: CDR1 SGHRS, CDR2 YFSETQ. CDR3: CASSSLLGGDGYTF. The CDR3 coding sequence is TGCGCCAGCAGCTCCCTGTTAGGGGGGGATGGCTACACCTTC.

V is TRBV9 and J is TRBJ1-1; D unclear. The CDR3 totals 14 residues. Germline assignment: CDR1 SGDLS and CDR2 YYNGEE. Trimming removed 4 bases from V and 2 bases from J, with 12 bases in between. In DNA, the CDR3 is TGTGCCAGCAGCTCCCCCGGGAGAAACACTGAAGCTTTCTTT. This sequence encodes CASSSPGRNTEAFF. Full variable domain (outside the CDR3, taken from reference TRBV9 and TRBJ1-1): DSGVTQTPKHLITATGQRVTLRCSPRSGDLSVYWYQQSLDQGLQFLIQYYNGEERAKGNILERFSAQQFPDLHSELNLSSLELGDSALYFCASSSPGRNTEAFFGQGTRLTVV.

J is TRBJ2-5 and V is TRBV19; TRBD1 matches at 7 bases. The CDR3 consists of 15 residues. Germline CDR1 and CDR2: LNHDA and SQIVND (reference sequence). V shed 10 bases, J shed 5 bases, and the junction held 16 bases outside the gene matches. The CDR3 here is CATTQARDRGETQYF. CDR3 coding DNA: TGTGCCACTACCCAGGCCCGGGACAGAGGGGAGACCCAGTACTTC.

The chain combines TRBV2 with TRBJ1-2; D uncertain. V was trimmed by 6 bases and J by 0 bases, leaving 11 bases between them. This CDR3 contains 14 residues. Germline CDR1 SNHLY, CDR2 FYNNEI. CDR3 amino acids: CASRRGIANYGYTF. CDR3 nucleotides: TGTGCCAGCAGACGGGGTATAGCTAACTATGGCTACACCTTC. The entire variable domain, with the rest obtained from reference TRBV2 and TRBJ1-2, is as follows: EPEVTQTPSHQVTQMGQEVILRCVPISNHLYFYWYRQILGQKVEFLVSFYNNEISEKSEIFDDQFSVERPDGSNFTLKIRSTKLEDSAMYFCASRRGIANYGYTFGSGTRLTVV.

The chain combines TRBV15 with TRBJ2-5, with 7 nucleotides matching TRBD2. Germline CDR1 reads LNHNV; CDR2 reads YYDKDF (reference sequence). The CDR3 runs 17 residues. Germline trimming cut 0 bases from V and 6 bases from J; bases unmatched to any gene: 13. The CDR3 loop is CATSRDRDGRISKTQYF. The CDR3 DNA reads TGTGCCACCAGCAGAGATAGGGACGGGAGGATTTCGAAGACCCAGTACTTC.

V usage is TRBV12-5 and J usage is TRBJ1-6; D remains ambiguous. The CDR3 length is 12 residues. Per germline, CDR1 LGHNT and CDR2 FRNRAP. V gave up 7 bases and J gave up 10 bases, with 11 bases separating them. The CDR3 sequence: CASARAPSPLHF. CDR3 coding DNA: TGTGCTAGTGCGAGAGCACCCTCACCCCTCCACTTT.

V gene TRBV2 combines with J gene TRBJ2-7, with D perhaps matching TRBD1 (5 bases). V gave up 2 bases and J gave up 7 bases, with 18 bases separating them. The CDR3 is 15 residues long. The V gene's germline CDR1 is SNHLY and CDR2 FYNNEI. The CDR3 DNA is TGTGCCAGCAGTGAATACTTGACAGCCATGGGGGAGCAGTACTTC. Translating it yields CASSEYLTAMGEQYF.

This clone was recorded a few times. The J gene is TRBJ2-3, the V gene TRBV5-1, with D possibly being TRBD2 (5 bases). V was clipped by 1 base and J by 3 bases, with 9 bases between them. The CDR3 contains 14 residues. Germline V gives CDR1 SGHRS, CDR2 YFSETQ. The DNA of the CDR3 is TGCGCCAGCAGCTTGACAGAGCGGACAGATACGCAGTATTTT. Translating gives CASSLTERTDTQYF.

This chain connects TRBV24-1 to TRBJ2-1, with 8 nucleotides matching TRBD1. The length of the CDR3 is 18 residues. The ends lost 1 base at V and 3 bases at J; junction bases unmatched: 10. Germline assignment: CDR1 KGHDR and CDR2 SFDVKD. CDR3 nucleotides: TGTGCCACCAGTGATTTTCTAACAGACAGGGGACACTACAATGAGCAGTTCTTC. Its translation is CATSDFLTDRGHYNEQFF.

V is TRBV5-1 and J is TRBJ2-1, with unresolved D. The germline V gene has CDR1 SGHRS and CDR2 YFSETQ. With 5 bases removed from V and 8 bases from J, the gap between germline ends came to 14 bases. This CDR3 comprises 13 residues. The CDR3 loop reads CASRPDEADEQFF. Here the CDR3 DNA reads TGCGCCAGCAGACCTGACGAGGCAGATGAGCAGTTCTTC.

The sample holds a few counts of this clone. This chain links TRBV5-8 with TRBJ2-7, with 10 bases aligning to TRBD2. V dropped 4 bases and J dropped 5; count of bases not matched to a gene: 6. The length of the CDR3 is 14 residues. Germline lookup yields CDR1 SGHTS and CDR2 YDEGEE. Written as DNA, the CDR3 is TGTGCCAGCAGCCCCATAGCGGGGGGAGACGAGCAGTACTTC. Translating gives CASSPIAGGDEQYF. Together with reference TRBV5-8 and TRBJ2-7, the CDR3 gives the full variable domain: EAGVTQSPTHLIKTRGQQATLRCSPISGHTSVYWYQQALGLGLQFLLWYDEGEERNRGNFPPRFSGRQFPNYSSELNVNALELEDSALYLCASSPIAGGDEQYFGPGTRLTVT.

Concerning this clone itself: Mismatch with germline at one junction end may stem from a read error. The chain uses TRBV28 and TRBJ1-5; D not resolved. This CDR3 is built from 12 residues. The germline gives CDR1 MDHEN, CDR2 SYDVKM. As DNA, the CDR3 is TGTGCCAGCAGTTTTTATAGGGAGGGAATTTTTTTT. Its protein product is CASSFYREGIFF.

The rearrangement joins TRBV11-2 to TRBJ2-1, with D possibly matching TRBD2 (6 bases). Looked up from germline, CDR1 is SGHAT and CDR2 is FQNNGV. The CDR3 extends over 11 amino acids. V lost 3 bases and J 10 bases, leaving 7 bases between the germline ends. Here the CDR3 DNA reads TGTGCCAGCAGCTTGGGGAGGGAGCAGTTCTTC. Protein sequence: CASSLGREQFF. The full variable domain, rest sourced from reference TRBV11-2 and TRBJ2-1, is EAGVAQSPRYKIIEKRQSVAFWCNPISGHATLYWYQQILGQGPKLLIQFQNNGVVDDSQLPKDRFSAERLKGVDSTLKIQPAKLEDSAVYLCASSLGREQFFGPGTRLTVL.

This chain connects TRBV7-9 to TRBJ2-3; 7 bases line up with TRBD2. V lost 0 bases to trimming and J lost 0 bases; unmatched junction nucleotides: 9. Germline assignment: CDR1 SEHNR and CDR2 FQNEAQ (reference sequence). The CDR3 loop spans 18 amino acids. CDR3 bases: TGTGCCAGCAGCTTAGCCCGGCTAGCGGAGCATAGCACAGATACGCAGTATTTT. Its protein is CASSLARLAEHSTDTQYF.

The rearrangement links TRBV6-6 to TRBJ2-2; D is ambiguous. Germline V CDR1 and CDR2: MNHNY, SVGAGI (reference sequence). The CDR3 contains 14 residues. V was cut by 4 bases and J by 1 base, with 7 bases left in between. CDR3: CASSFRQNTGELFF. The CDR3 DNA follows: TGTGCCAGCAGTTTCCGACAGAACACCGGGGAGCTGTTTTTT.